These 30 T cell receptor beta chains were sequenced from one sample in a study of T cell repertoires in cytomegalovirus infection (dated by TCRdb to the late 2010s). The instrument given in TCRdb is Illumina HiSeq 1500. The public reads were reanalyzed by TCRdb: fastp trimming at Q25, MiXCR alignment, in-frame beta chains only. Each record represents a unique CDR3 protein, reported with the most common genes and DNA among its rows. This sample holds fewer than 200,000 distinct CDR3 sequences; approximately 9.6% were observed only once. Approximately 4.2% of the sample lies in the top ten. The sequencing sample was made of PBMCs. The origin of the receptors is a human donor in good health (CMV status not recorded). Some clones in this sample may be carry-over from other donors' samples.

The J gene is TRBJ2-7, the V gene TRBV7-2; D may match TRBD1 or TRBD2 (5 bases each). The CDR3 extends over 13 amino acids. Germline loops: CDR1 SGHTA, CDR2 FQGNSA. V dropped 4 bases and J dropped 6 bases, with 13 bases sitting between them. The CDR3 loop reads CASSSPGLVEQYF. The DNA of the CDR3 is TGTGCCAGCAGCTCCCCGGGGCTAGTCGAGCAGTACTTC.

The chain recombines TRBV9 with TRBJ2-7, with unresolved D. The CDR3 totals 14 residues. Germline V gene data show CDR1 as SGDLS and CDR2 as YYNGEE. The V gene lost 4 bases and the J gene lost 4 bases, with 15 bases spanning the gap. CDR3 bases: TGTGCCAGCAGCCGGACCGACCTCCCTTACGAGCAGTACTTC. It encodes CASSRTDLPYEQYF.

This clonotype was counted at least ten times. The chain joins TRBV5-6 to TRBJ2-7, with a tentative D call TRBD2 (6 bases). The CDR3 runs 13 residues. Germline V gene sequence: CDR1 SGHDT, CDR2 YYEEEE. Trimming took 4 bases from V and 5 from J, leaving 13 bases between them. The CDR3 bases are TGTGCCAGCAGCCCCCAGCGGGCCCACGAGCAGTACTTC. Encoded protein: CASSPQRAHEQYF.

This clonotype was recorded many times. The chain employs TRBV28 and TRBJ1-5; D not resolved. Trimming took off 6 bases at V and 1 base at J, with 10 bases between the two ends. The CDR3 has 14 residues. Looked up from germline, CDR1 is MDHEN and CDR2 is SYDVKM. The chain's CDR3 is CASSRLGSNQPQHF. CDR3 DNA sequence: TGTGCCAGCAGCCGATTGGGAAGCAATCAGCCCCAGCATTTT.

This clonotype was detected a few times. The chain employs TRBV6-2 or TRBV6-3 and TRBJ2-7; D may be TRBD2 (5 bases). Trimming pared 6 bases from V and 2 bases from J, leaving 11 bases between. CDR1 and CDR2 from the germline V gene are MNHEY and SVGEGT. The CDR3 runs 13 residues. CDR3 nucleotides: TGTGCCAGCAGACCGCCCGGGACCTACGAGCAGTACTTC. This translates into CASRPPGTYEQYF.

Concerning this clonotype itself: Just one base apart from a much larger clone, this may be a read error. The gene calls are TRBV6-2 or TRBV6-3 and TRBJ1-1, with 8 bases lining up with TRBD1. Germline trimming cut 8 bases from V and 3 bases from J; bases unmatched to any gene: 14. Germline CDR1 MNHEY, CDR2 SVGEGT. This CDR3 is 16 amino acids long. CDR3 in DNA: TGTGCCAGCGATGGTGCCCTGGGACAGGCCTACACTGAAGCTTTCTTT. This gives the protein CASDGALGQAYTEAFF.

This clonotype was detected many times. The gene calls are TRBV6-2 or TRBV6-3 and TRBJ1-3, with D unclear. V lost 2 bases, J lost 0 bases, and 8 bases lay in between. Germline CDR1 and CDR2: MNHEY and SVGEGT. The CDR3 loop spans 15 amino acids. This chain's CDR3 is CASSYSPNSGNTIYF. In DNA, the CDR3 is TGTGCCAGCAGTTACAGCCCAAACTCTGGAAACACCATATATTTT.

In its sample, this clonotype was seen many times. In nucleotides, the CDR3 is TGTGCCAGCAGCTTGGTTTCTTTGGGCGGCACCGGGAAGGGCGAGCAGTTCTTC. Its protein product is CASSLVSLGGTGKGEQFF. The V and J genes are TRBV5-5 and TRBJ2-1, with a possible D match to TRBD2 (5 bases). This CDR3 contains 18 residues. Trimming left V 0 bases short and J 10 bases short, with 26 bases between. The germline V gene has CDR1 SGHKS and CDR2 YYEKEE (reference sequence).

The chain joins TRBV6-2 or TRBV6-3 to TRBJ2-6; TRBD2 is a possible D gene (6 bases). Germline V lookup: CDR1 MNHEY, CDR2 SVGEGT. CDR3 length: 15 amino acids. V gave up 7 bases and J gave up 1 base, with 11 bases separating them. The CDR3 loop is CASNYGGSGANVLTF. The CDR3, as DNA: TGTGCCAGCAATTATGGAGGGTCTGGGGCCAACGTCCTGACTTTC.

There are many counts of this clonotype. The chain couples TRBV7-2 to TRBJ2-7; 8 bases are shared with TRBD2. Per the germline V gene, CDR1 is SGHTA and CDR2 is FQGNSA. This CDR3 is 13 amino acids long. Trimming cost V 4 bases and J 6 bases; bases outside gene matches: 5. The CDR3 sequence is CASSSGLAREQYF. DNA of the CDR3: TGTGCCAGCAGCTCCGGACTAGCCCGCGAGCAGTACTTC.

This clonotype came up many times. The J gene is TRBJ2-5, the V gene TRBV7-2; 9 bases line up with TRBD2. Germline trimming cut 6 bases from V and 5 bases from J; bases unmatched to any gene: 4. Germline values: CDR1 SGHTA, CDR2 FQGNSA. CDR3 size: 13 residues. The CDR3 reads CASRRGGLETQYF. CDR3 nucleotide sequence: TGTGCCAGCAGGCGGGGGGGGTTGGAGACCCAGTACTTC.

Only a few counts were recorded for this clonotype. The chain recombines TRBV28 with TRBJ1-6, with 9 positions matching TRBD1. The CDR3 has 17 residues. V shed 7 bases and J 3 bases; nucleotides not matched to a gene: 10. Germline values: CDR1 MDHEN, CDR2 SYDVKM. The CDR3 DNA sequence: TGTGCCAGCACCATACAGGGGGCCTTGAGCTATAATTCACCCCTCCACTTT. It is translated as CASTIQGALSYNSPLHF.

This clonotype was detected many times. The chain combines TRBV7-6 with TRBJ1-5; TRBD1 might be the D (6 bases). The germline CDR1 and CDR2 sequences are SGHVS and FNYEAQ. V lost 5 bases and J lost 4, with 15 bases in between. The CDR3 sequence is 15 residues long. The CDR3 DNA sequence: TGTGCCAGCAGCAAACTCAGGGGTCTAAATCAGCCCCAGCATTTT. Its protein is CASSKLRGLNQPQHF.

This clonotype came up many times. The V gene is TRBV6-2 or TRBV6-3, the J gene TRBJ2-1; perhaps D is TRBD1 or TRBD2 (6 bases each). The CDR3 covers 17 residues. The V end was cut by 6 bases, the J end by 2 bases, with 20 bases between. Germline loops: CDR1 MNHEY, CDR2 SVGEGT. The DNA for the CDR3 is TGTGCCAGCAGACAGAAGCGGCGGGACACACCCTACAATGAGCAGTTCTTC. Amino acid sequence: CASRQKRRDTPYNEQFF.

A note on this clonotype: One base away lies a much larger clone, so this may be a sequencing read error. The gene calls are TRBV6-2 or TRBV6-3 and TRBJ2-2; D remains unclear. The V and J ends lost 4 bases and 0 bases respectively, with 9 bases between them. CDR1 and CDR2 from the germline V gene are MNHEY and SVGEGT. CDR3 length: 15 amino acids. The CDR3 sequence is CASSFRPTNTGELFF. The CDR3 DNA is TGTGCCAGCAGTTTCAGGCCGACGAACACCGGGGAGCTGTTTTTT.

This clonotype was seen a handful of times. V is TRBV28 and J is TRBJ1-2, with TRBD1 identical over 8 bases. This CDR3 is built from 13 residues. Trimming at V came to 5 bases and at J to 8 bases, leaving 7 bases not matched to a gene. Per germline, CDR1 MDHEN and CDR2 SYDVKM. The CDR3 DNA follows: TGTGCCAGCAGTCCCAGACAGGGGTACGGCTACACCTTC. Amino acids: CASSPRQGYGYTF.

At least ten counts were recorded for this clonotype. The chain combines TRBV7-9 with TRBJ2-7; D ambiguous. The V gene's germline CDR1 is SEHNR and CDR2 FQNEAQ (reference sequence). CDR3 length: 12 residues. V dropped 2 bases and J dropped 6 bases, with 8 bases sitting between them. The CDR3 here is CASSLSSVEQYF. In nucleotides, the CDR3 is TGTGCCAGCAGCTTAAGTTCTGTCGAGCAGTACTTC. Variable domain in full (rest from reference TRBV7-9 and TRBJ2-7): DTGVSQNPRHKITKRGQNVTFRCDPISEHNRLYWYRQTLGQGPEFLTYFQNEAQLEKSRLLSDRFSAERPKGSFSTLEIQRTEQGDSAMYLCASSLSSVEQYFGPGTRLTVT.

This clonotype was observed at least ten times. CDR3 sequence: CASSLGGSRVGNTIYF. CDR3 DNA: TGTGCCAGCAGCTTAGGTGGCTCCCGGGTGGGAAACACCATATATTTT. The rearrangement uses TRBV7-2 and TRBJ1-3; D gene unclear. Germline V gives CDR1 SGHTA, CDR2 FQGNSA. The V gene lost 1 base and the J gene lost 4 bases, with 14 bases spanning the gap. This CDR3 spans 16 amino acids.

The CDR3 protein is CASGLGGAYNEQFF. The DNA for the CDR3 is TGTGCCAGCGGCTTAGGGGGTGCCTACAATGAGCAGTTCTTC. The V call is TRBV28, the J call TRBJ2-1; maybe TRBD1 (6 bases). CDR1 and CDR2 from the germline V gene are MDHEN and SYDVKM. This CDR3 region has 14 residues. Trimming removed 8 bases at V and 2 bases at J, with 13 bases between.

At least ten counts were recorded for this clonotype. The genes are TRBV28 and TRBJ2-5, with D possibly matching TRBD2 (6 bases). V dropped 5 bases and J dropped 5 bases, with 18 bases sitting between them. There are 15 residues in the CDR3. CDR1 is MDHEN and CDR2 is SYDVKM in the germline V gene. The CDR3 sequence: CASSPPRLVPETQYF. CDR3 DNA: TGTGCCAGCAGTCCACCCCGACTAGTGCCGGAGACCCAGTACTTC.

This clonotype has a count of ten or more. The V gene is TRBV7-2, the J gene TRBJ2-1, with 10 bases aligning to TRBD2. CDR1 and CDR2 (germline): SGHTA, FQGNSA. The CDR3 totals 15 residues. Trimming cost V 1 base and J 6 bases; bases outside gene matches: 3. The CDR3 spells CASSLDSGRANEQFF. CDR3 nucleotide sequence: TGTGCCAGCAGCTTAGACAGCGGGAGGGCCAATGAGCAGTTCTTC.

The chain combines TRBV29-1 with TRBJ1-1; D is unresolved. The germline V and J ends were trimmed by 8 bases and 3 bases, with 16 bases remaining between them. CDR1 SQVTM and CDR2 ANQGSEA come from the germline V gene. This CDR3 is built from 13 residues. For the CDR3, the DNA is TGCAGCACGGCCCTCCTCCAGGACACTGAAGCTTTCTTT. This gives the protein CSTALLQDTEAFF.

This clonotype was seen a handful of times. The genes are TRBV6-5 and TRBJ2-1, with 9 positions matching TRBD1. The germline gives CDR1 MNHEY, CDR2 SVGAGI. The CDR3 extends over 17 amino acids. V was pared by 5 bases and J by 4 bases, with 12 bases of the junction left unmatched. CDR3 DNA: TGTGCCAGCAGTAATGTTGTCCGGGACAGGGCATACAATGAGCAGTTCTTC. Residues: CASSNVVRDRAYNEQFF.

This clonotype was picked up many times. The genes are TRBV7-9 and TRBJ1-1, with D maybe TRBD1 (6 bases). This CDR3 comprises 16 residues. V was cut by 5 bases and J by 4 bases, with 20 bases left in between. Looked up from germline, CDR1 is SEHNR and CDR2 is FQNEAQ (reference sequence). CDR3 DNA: TGTGCCAGCAGCCTCGGGGGGGCGGTGGGGAGCACTGAAGCTTTCTTT. Amino acids: CASSLGGAVGSTEAFF.

This clonotype was observed a few times. The chain couples TRBV28 to TRBJ2-2, with D possibly TRBD2 on 6 matching bases. CDR1 and CDR2 from the germline V gene are MDHEN and SYDVKM. The V end was cut by 6 bases, the J end by 5 bases, with 25 bases between. The CDR3 runs to 18 residues. CDR3 sequence (DNA): TGTGCCAGCAGCGCCCTTCTGGGGACTGGGGTGTGGACCGGGGAGCTGTTTTTT. Translated: CASSALLGTGVWTGELFF.

In regard to this clonotype: Being one base from a much bigger clone, this may be a read error. The V and J genes are TRBV28 and TRBJ1-1; D perhaps matches TRBD1 (5 bases). This CDR3 has 14 amino acids. Germline CDR1 MDHEN, CDR2 SYDVKM. V lost 2 bases to trimming and J lost 5 bases, with 12 bases between them. The CDR3 region has the DNA TGTGCCAGCAGTTTAGCAGGGATTGATACTGAAGCTTTCTTT. This translates into CASSLAGIDTEAFF.

The table lists this clonotype with many counts. This rearrangement joins TRBV7-8 to TRBJ2-2; 9 nucleotides line up with TRBD2. The V gene's germline CDR1 is SGHVS and CDR2 FQNEAQ. This CDR3 has 15 residues. The ends lost 2 bases at V and 9 bases at J; junction bases unmatched: 7. The CDR3 DNA follows: TGTGCCAGCAGCTTAACGGCGGGAGGGCCTCGGGAGCTGTTTTTT. Translating gives CASSLTAGGPRELFF.

This clonotype was observed a few times. V usage is TRBV3-1 and J usage is TRBJ1-2; D is possibly TRBD1 (5 bases). The V end was cut by 3 bases, the J end by 8 bases, with 13 bases between. In germline, CDR1 is LGHDT, CDR2 YNNKEL (reference sequence). The CDR3 sequence is 13 residues long. CDR3 DNA sequence: TGTGCCAGCAGCCATATGCGGGGGTACGGCTACACCTTC. As protein: CASSHMRGYGYTF.

This clonotype was detected many times. The DNA of the CDR3 is TGCGCCAGCAGCCAAGATGGGGGGCTAGGGAACACTGAAGCTTTCTTT. As protein: CASSQDGGLGNTEAFF. The chain recombines TRBV4-3 with TRBJ1-1; weak D call: TRBD1 (6 bases). CDR3 length: 16 amino acids. Deletions cut 0 bases from V and 1 base from J, with 12 bases between. CDR1 and CDR2 (germline): LGHNA, YSLEER.

In this sample, this clonotype turned up many times. The rearrangement uses TRBV2 and TRBJ2-2; TRBD2 matches 10 bases. The CDR3 has 18 residues. With 5 bases clipped from V and 0 bases from J, the junction kept 9 bases outside the gene matches. Germline V gives CDR1 SNHLY, CDR2 FYNNEI. As DNA, the CDR3 is TGTGCCAGCAGTCTCCCGACTACTAGCGGGGCGAACACCGGGGAGCTGTTTTTT. This translates into CASSLPTTSGANTGELFF.